The sequence of this T cell receptor beta chain was determined in a study of shared clonotypes between healthy human individuals. The overall study: Aged 18 to 49, the donors were a couple of women and a few men.

Every subset had its genomic DNA shared out evenly among several immunoSEQ plates. Sequenced by immunoSEQ multiplex PCR; TCRdb stores in-frame clones only, minus some. In the table there are about 2.2 million clones, 80% to 95% of which are singletons. The length of the CDR3 is 13 residues. Trimming pared 1 base from V and 2 bases from J, leaving 3 bases between. In germline, CDR1 is SGHAT, CDR2 FQNNGV. CD45RO-negative, CCR7-selected cells formed the naive CD8 fraction, which excluded terminally differentiated effector memory CD45RA+ cells. This clone was seen a handful of times. Its antigen is as yet unknown. Study-wide findings and caveats: Rarefaction analysis demonstrated incomplete sorted-subset sequencing notwithstanding large depth. Among non-shared clonotypes, generation probabilities were lower than among those shared by all four donors.

The clonotype comes from a man between 18 and 35 years old in good health. Some clones in this sample may be carry-over from other donors' samples. The sequencing sample was made of naive CD8+ T cells from PBMCs. The V and J genes are TRBV11-2 and TRBJ2-4, with D hard to call. The CDR3 region has the DNA TGTGCCAGCAGCTTAGTAACCAAAAACATTCAGTACTTC. Translation: CASSLVTKNIQYF.